This T cell receptor (beta chain) came from a study of graft-versus-host responses after intestinal transplantation. In the study overall: Among the recipients, all got anti-thymocyte globulin induction and then tacrolimus and steroids for about 3 years. Study results and caveats: Association was observed between peak circulating GvH clone levels and early post-transplant HvG declines.

The data were produced by immunoSEQ multiplex PCR, yet TCRdb's version contains in-frame clones alone and is incomplete. The table shows 90,000 to 120,000 clones, with over 80% occurring only once. This CDR3 is built from 14 residues. Trimming left V 7 bases short and J 4 bases short, with 14 bases between. Per germline, CDR1 MNHNS and CDR2 SASEGT. Notes on this clone: Its target is not known.

This sample comprised unstimulated CD4+ T cells sorted from spleen or lymph node cells, obtained before transplant. V usage is TRBV6-1 and J usage is TRBJ1-5; D might be TRBD1 (5 bases). The sequence was collected from a human donor who was the organ donor for an intestinal transplant. The CDR3 bases are TGTGCCAGCACCTCTGGGCGGGGGAATCAGCCCCAGCATTTT. Residues: CASTSGRGNQPQHF.